This T cell receptor beta chain was identified in a study of T-cell memory formation after mild COVID-19. Study-wide context: TCR clusters showed largely donor specificity. Study conclusions and caveats: There were some responding clones in pre-infection memory, which suggested that cross-reactive memory had joined. Contracting clones from day 15 to 85 had balanced CD4/CD8; later expanders favoured CD4+.

Constant-segment-primed 5'RACE gave TCR alpha and TCR beta cDNA libraries with sample barcodes and UMIs. TCRdb called the 5' RACE reads again in MiXCR, with one record for every CDR3 protein. The sample holds hundreds of thousands of distinct CDR3 sequences, less than 25% seen once. Comments on this clonotype: Its matching antigen is unknown.

V lost 3 bases, J lost 3 bases, and 11 bases lay in between. Looked up from germline, CDR1 is LGHDT and CDR2 is YNNKEL (reference sequence). The CDR3 extends over 14 amino acids. This TCR was recovered from an adult woman who had mild COVID-19 (a few samples of this study predate the infection). Cell type and time point are not known. This chain links TRBV3-1 with TRBJ2-5, with a tentative D call TRBD2 (6 bases). The sequencing input was PBMCs or a T cell subset sorted from them (not recorded which). DNA for the CDR3: TGTGCCAGCAGCCATCCGACTAGGGAAGAGACCCAGTACTTC. Its protein is CASSHPTREETQYF.